The rows below give T cell receptor beta chains drawn from one sample of a study of T cell repertoires in cytomegalovirus infection. TCRdb reanalysed the reads using MiXCR and keeps one entry per CDR3 protein. Among roughly 230,000 distinct CDR3 sequences, 6% to 8% were seen once, and the ten largest hold roughly 6.5%. Sequencing was carried out using PBMCs. The origin of the receptors is a human donor in good health (CMV status not recorded). Some clones in this sample may be carry-over from other donors' samples. Each CDR3 is given with its conserved first and last residue. The D gene is left open where the match is weak. The size field reads how often the clone was seen (once, few, many) or a class if it is expanded.

D,V,J,size,CDR3,DNA
TRBD1,TRBV6-2/TRBV6-3,TRBJ2-3,many,CASSPGLFPGQDPTDTQYF,TGTGCCAGCAGCCCGGGACTTTTTCCGGGACAGGACCCCACAGATACGCAGTATTTT
-,TRBV4-2,TRBJ2-2,few,CASSQTLRGSTGELFF,TGTGCCAGCAGCCAAACTCTTCGGGGAAGCACCGGGGAGCTGTTTTTT
-,TRBV28,TRBJ1-1,many,CASSFRREGTEAFF,TGTGCCAGCAGTTTCCGCAGGGAGGGCACTGAAGCTTTCTTT
-,TRBV29-1,TRBJ2-1,many,CSGDSYNEQFF,TGCAGCGGAGACTCCTACAATGAGCAGTTCTTC
-,TRBV10-3,TRBJ1-6,many,CAIKPGVYSNSPLHF,TGTGCCATCAAACCAGGGGTGTATAGTAATTCACCCCTCCACTTT
TRBD1,TRBV28,TRBJ1-1,many,CASSMTGTGGPNTEAFF,TGTGCCAGCAGTATGACCGGGACAGGTGGACCGAACACTGAAGCTTTCTTT
-,TRBV10-3,TRBJ1-6,many,CAISDRSSYNSPLHF,TGTGCCATCAGTGATAGGAGCTCCTATAATTCACCCCTCCACTTT
TRBD2,TRBV6-1,TRBJ2-1,many,CASIRSGGTNEQFF,TGTGCCAGCATCCGTAGCGGGGGGACAAATGAGCAGTTCTTC
-,TRBV28,TRBJ1-5,many,CANGQNPSNQPQHF,TGTGCCAACGGACAGAACCCTAGCAATCAGCCCCAGCATTTT
-,TRBV5-5,TRBJ1-2,many,CASSTTRGEPDIPGYTF,TGTGCCAGCAGCACGACAAGGGGCGAACCTGACATCCCTGGCTACACCTTC
-,TRBV20-1,TRBJ2-3,many,CSARVVKLHTDTQYF,TGCAGTGCTAGAGTCGTCAAACTACACACAGATACGCAGTATTTT
-,TRBV7-2,TRBJ2-7,many,CASSPRNYEQYF,TGTGCCAGCAGCCCCCGGAACTACGAGCAGTACTTC
TRBD1,TRBV27,TRBJ2-6,many,CASSFGQGTNVLTF,TGTGCCAGCAGTTTCGGACAGGGAACCAACGTCCTGACTTTC
-,TRBV6-2/TRBV6-3,TRBJ2-3,many,CASSPPPMADTQYF,TGTGCCAGCAGTCCCCCGCCGATGGCAGATACGCAGTATTTT
-,TRBV20-1,TRBJ1-2,many,CSATPPPSGSYGYTF,TGCAGTGCTACCCCCCCTCCATCTGGAAGCTATGGCTACACCTTC
TRBD1,TRBV20-1,TRBJ2-5,many,CSGTGTGPKTQETQYF,TGCAGTGGGACCGGGACAGGGCCCAAGACCCAAGAGACCCAGTACTTC
TRBD1,TRBV20-1,TRBJ1-2,many,CSARDPRGQDFYGYTF,TGCAGTGCTAGAGATCCCCGAGGACAGGACTTCTATGGCTACACCTTC
-,TRBV7-2,TRBJ2-3,many,CASGPGQLPTDTQYF,TGTGCCAGCGGACCCGGGCAACTCCCCACAGATACGCAGTATTTT
TRBD2,TRBV23-1,TRBJ2-1,many,CASSGRGHNNEQFF,TGCGCCAGCAGTGGGAGGGGTCACAACAATGAGCAGTTCTTC
TRBD1,TRBV6-6,TRBJ1-6,many,CATGTGENSPLHF,TGTGCCACCGGGACAGGGGAGAATTCACCCCTCCACTTT
-,TRBV28,TRBJ1-1,many,CASSLIGQLNTEAFF,TGTGCCAGCAGTTTGATTGGGCAGTTGAACACTGAAGCTTTCTTT
-,TRBV20-1,TRBJ1-1,few,CSAAQGLAEAFF,TGCAGTGCGGCGCAGGGGTTGGCTGAAGCTTTCTTT
-,TRBV7-8,TRBJ1-1,many,CASSLGEGRNTEAFF,TGTGCCAGCAGCTTAGGAGAAGGTCGGAACACTGAAGCTTTCTTT
-,TRBV7-3,TRBJ2-3,many,CASSLRPSDTQYF,TGTGCCAGCAGCCTAAGACCCTCAGATACGCAGTATTTT